The 2 T cell receptor beta chains reported below all come from one sample, sequenced in a study of T cells in Graves' hyperthyroidism and ophthalmopathy. Amplified TCR beta CDR3 regions derived from RNA transcripts. A set of HTBI primers served as the primers for a first-round RT-PCR of the TCR CDR3. TCRdb redid the calling of the multiplex PCR reads with MiXCR, one entry per CDR3 protein. In the table there are hundreds of thousands of distinct CDR3 sequences, approximately 14% of which are singletons. The sample taken for sequencing was blood. The receptors were gathered from a young woman with Graves' hyperthyroidism.

The chain links TRBV7-3 to TRBJ2-1; maybe TRBD2 (6 bases). Per the germline V gene, CDR1 is SGHTA and CDR2 is FQGTGA. V shed 3 bases and J shed 9 bases, with 15 bases lying between them. The CDR3 is 14 amino acids. The CDR3 bases are TGTGCCAGCAGCTTGGGGGACTGGGGAGGTGAGCAGTTCTTC. Translation gives CASSLGDWGGEQFF. Full variable domain (missing parts from reference TRBV7-3 and TRBJ2-1): GAGVSQTPSNKVTEKGKYVELRCDPISGHTALYWYRQSLGQGPEFLIYFQGTGAADDSGLPNDRFFAVRPEGSVSTLKIQRTERGDSAVYLCASSLGDWGGEQFFGPGTRLTVL.

This clonotype was picked up many times. The chain carries TRBV27 and TRBJ1-1; no clear D. V lost 5 bases and J 11 bases, leaving 18 bases between the germline ends. The CDR3 runs to 13 residues. The germline V gene has CDR1 MNHEY and CDR2 SMNVEV (reference sequence). The DNA for the CDR3 is TGTGCCAGCAGTCCAGGACGCGCCTCCGAGGCTTTCTTT. It encodes CASSPGRASEAFF.